These 31 T cell receptor beta chains originate from one sample sequenced in a study of Ad26.COV2.S vaccination and SARS-CoV-2 variants. Treatment here: around 19 received Ad26.COV2.S at low or high dose, single or two shots; about 5 received placebo; per-sample allocation not given. Sampling happened 63 days after the first vaccine or placebo injection. Method: immunoSEQ multiplex PCR; TCRdb's copy keeps in-frame clones and lacks some. The table lists approximately 360,000 clones, under 90% of them singletons. Source: peripheral blood, taken in a trial of Ad26.COV2.S vaccine versus placebo. Every receptor here comes from a person aged 18-60 years who received the Ad26.COV2.S COVID-19 vaccine or a placebo.

V usage is TRBV20-1 and J usage is TRBJ1-1; TRBD1 might be the D (5 bases). The CDR3 has 14 amino acids. The V and J ends lost 3 bases and 5 bases respectively, with 16 bases between them. Germline V CDR1 and CDR2: DFQATT, SNEGSKA (reference sequence). CDR3: CSASFGGGMTEAFF. The CDR3 DNA sequence: TGCAGTGCTAGTTTTGGGGGAGGTATGACTGAAGCTTTCTTT.

This sequence joins TRBV9 and TRBJ2-3; 10 bases align to TRBD2. The CDR3 has 17 residues. Unmatched junction bases numbered 9, after V lost 0 bases and J lost 5 bases. Germline V gene lookup returns CDR1 SGDLS and CDR2 YYNGEE. CDR3 DNA: TGTGCCAGCAGCGTAGCGGCCAGCGGGAGGGCCTTAGATACGCAGTATTTT. As protein: CASSVAASGRALDTQYF.

The chain links TRBV6-2 or TRBV6-3 to TRBJ2-7; D is ambiguous. With 5 bases removed from V and 1 base from J, the gap between germline ends came to 3 bases. Germline V lookup: CDR1 MNHEY, CDR2 SVGEGT. CDR3 size: 11 residues. The DNA of the CDR3 is TGTGCCAGCAGTCATTCCTACGAGCAGTACTTC. Translating gives CASSHSYEQYF.

This clone was observed a single time. The rearrangement links TRBV4-1 to TRBJ2-7, with D maybe TRBD1 (6 bases). Between the trimmed V and J ends, which lost 1 base and 5 bases, there was a span of 6 bases. The CDR3 consists of 12 residues. Looked up from germline, CDR1 is MGHRA and CDR2 is YSYEKL. The CDR3 DNA reads as TGCGCCAGCAGCCAAGGGGGGCACGAGCAGTACTTC. Its translation is CASSQGGHEQYF.

J is TRBJ2-5 and V is TRBV5-4, with D tentatively TRBD1 (5 bases). The CDR3 consists of 14 residues. V lost 6 bases and J lost 4, with 16 bases in between. CDR1 and CDR2 from the germline V gene are SGHNT and YYREEE (reference sequence). For the CDR3, the DNA is TGTGCCAGCATCCACCAGGGCGCAGGAGAGACCCAGTACTTC. Its protein is CASIHQGAGETQYF.

CDR3 protein: CASSDPASGQPQHF. The CDR3 bases are TGTGCCAGCAGTGACCCCGCGAGCGGGCAGCCCCAGCATTTT. This chain links TRBV25-1 with TRBJ1-5; D is unclear. CDR1 MGHDK and CDR2 SYGVNS come from the germline V gene. V lost 3 bases, J lost 7 bases, and 13 bases lay in between. This CDR3 has 14 residues.

V is TRBV7-9 and J is TRBJ1-1; no firm D call. Germline V gene data show CDR1 as SEHNR and CDR2 as FQNEAQ (reference sequence). V lost 1 base and J lost 8, with 11 bases in between. The CDR3 spans 13 residues. The CDR3, as DNA: TGTGCCAGCAGCTTAGGGGCCAGTCTCGAAGCTTTCTTT. It encodes CASSLGASLEAFF.

The chain uses TRBV7-9 and TRBJ1-2; no clear D gene. V lost 0 bases and J 2 bases, leaving 13 bases between the germline ends. Germline CDR1 and CDR2: SEHNR and FQNEAQ (reference sequence). This CDR3 has 16 amino acids. The CDR3 bases are TGTGCCAGCAGCTTAGCCCCAGCAGGCGGGAACTATGGCTACACCTTC. It translates to CASSLAPAGGNYGYTF.

The chain carries TRBV6-2 or TRBV6-3 and TRBJ2-5; 7 bases fit TRBD2. The V segment lost 5 bases and the J segment 0 bases; nucleotides outside the gene matches: 9. The CDR3 has 16 amino acids. CDR1 and CDR2 (germline): MNHEY, SVGEGT. The CDR3: CASSRRGLADQETQYF. The CDR3, as DNA: TGTGCCAGCAGTCGACGAGGGCTAGCGGACCAAGAGACCCAGTACTTC.

This chain connects TRBV6-5 to TRBJ2-3; D might be TRBD2 (5 bases). Germline-derived CDR1 and CDR2 are MNHEY and SVGAGI. Trimming cost V 4 bases and J 0 bases, with 14 bases left between them. The CDR3 has 16 residues. The CDR3 DNA follows: TGTGCCAGCAGTTCTACAGCGGAGGCTAGCACAGATACGCAGTATTTT. It specifies CASSSTAEASTDTQYF.

V usage is TRBV6-2 or TRBV6-3 and J usage is TRBJ1-5; D gene ambiguous. Germline-derived CDR1 and CDR2 are MNHEY and SVGEGT. This CDR3 spans 16 amino acids. Trimming removed 6 bases at V and 0 bases at J, with 15 bases between. CDR3 DNA: TGTGCCAGCAGCGGCAGCCAGGCCTTTAGCAATCAGCCCCAGCATTTT. Protein product: CASSGSQAFSNQPQHF.

The gene calls are TRBV19 and TRBJ1-2; D possibly corresponds to TRBD1 (5 bases). V lost 3 bases to trimming and J lost 4 bases, with 9 bases between them. Germline loops: CDR1 LNHDA, CDR2 SQIVND (reference sequence). The CDR3 contains 13 residues. The CDR3 coding sequence is TGTGCCAGTAGTATGGGTAGGGGCTATGGCTACACCTTC. Translated, it gives CASSMGRGYGYTF.

The J gene is TRBJ1-1, the V gene TRBV12-5, with a possible D match to TRBD1 (6 bases). Trimming took off 0 bases at V and 4 bases at J, with 15 bases between the two ends. This CDR3 is built from 16 residues. Germline CDR1 reads LGHNT; CDR2 reads FRNRAP. This chain's CDR3 is CASGLVWGAVGTEAFF. The DNA for the CDR3 is TGTGCTAGTGGTTTGGTATGGGGGGCGGTCGGCACTGAAGCTTTCTTT.

The CDR3 region has the DNA TGTGCCAGCAGTTTAACGGGTTCCAATGAGCAGTTCTTC. Amino acid sequence: CASSLTGSNEQFF. This chain links TRBV27 with TRBJ2-1; D not certain. CDR1 is MNHEY, CDR2 SMNVEV, per germline (reference sequence). The V gene lost 2 bases and the J gene lost 6 bases, with 8 bases spanning the gap. There are 13 residues in the CDR3.

Comment on this clone: This CDR3 is also generated by other DNA sequences in the sample. This chain joins TRBV12-3 or TRBV12-4 and TRBJ2-5; unclear D gene. This CDR3 spans 11 amino acids. Trimming pared 6 bases from V and 5 bases from J, leaving 7 bases between. This CDR3 is CASSSYETQYF. The CDR3 DNA sequence: TGTGCCAGCAGCTCATACGAGACCCAGTACTTC.

The rearrangement uses TRBV12-2 and TRBJ2-7; the DNA was not compared with TRBD1, the D call given in the table. TRBV12-2 is an annotated pseudogene. CDR3 length: 17 amino acids. The CDR3 nucleotides are TGTGCAAGTCGCTTATTTGGGGCTTGGGGGCGCTCCTACGAGCAGTACTTC. Translated, it gives CASRLFGAWGRSYEQYF.

The CDR3 protein is CASSEWTGGRETQYF. For the CDR3, the DNA is TGTGCCAGCAGTGAATGGACAGGGGGGAGGGAGACCCAGTACTTC. The chain is built from TRBV28 and TRBJ2-5, with 10 bases lining up with TRBD1. This CDR3 has 15 amino acids. The J segment lost 5 bases and the V segment lost 5 bases, leaving 8 bases of the junction unmatched. Germline CDR1 MDHEN, CDR2 SYDVKM.

This chain uses TRBV2 with TRBJ2-1; 12 nucleotides match TRBD2. Losses at the gene ends were 4 bases for V and 5 bases for J; bases not matched to a gene: 9. From germline, CDR1 is SNHLY and CDR2 FYNNEI. CDR3 length equals 17 residues. The CDR3, as DNA: TGTGCCAGCAGTGGCGGGACTAGCGGGCTCAGACACAATGAGCAGTTCTTC. Amino acid sequence: CASSGGTSGLRHNEQFF. Full variable domain (rest looked up from reference TRBV2 and TRBJ2-1): EPEVTQTPSHQVTQMGQEVILRCVPISNHLYFYWYRQILGQKVEFLVSFYNNEISEKSEIFDDQFSVERPDGSNFTLKIRSTKLEDSAMYFCASSGGTSGLRHNEQFFGPGTRLTVL.

The V and J genes are TRBV29-1 and TRBJ1-3; no firm D call. This CDR3 region has 14 residues. In germline, CDR1 is SQVTM, CDR2 ANQGSEA. The germline V and J ends were trimmed by 6 bases and 0 bases, with 12 bases remaining between them. CDR3 coding DNA: TGCAGCGTAACCATAGGAAGCTCTGGAAACACCATATATTTT. This translates into CSVTIGSSGNTIYF. Combining the CDR3 with reference TRBV29-1 and TRBJ1-3 gives the whole variable domain SAVISQKPSRDICQRGTSLTIQCQVDSQVTMMFWYRQQPGQSLTLIATANQGSEATYESGFVIDKFPISRPNLTFSTLTVSNMSPEDSSIYLCSVTIGSSGNTIYFGEGSWLTVV.

The table lists this clone with a count of one. V is TRBV5-8 and J is TRBJ1-1, with D tentatively TRBD1 (6 bases). CDR1 and CDR2 from the germline V gene are SGHTS and YDEGEE. This CDR3 has 13 amino acids. V was pared by 1 base and J by 6 bases, with 10 bases between. The CDR3 DNA is TGTGCCAGCAGCTTGAGGGGGAGGCCTGAAGCTTTCTTT. It encodes CASSLRGRPEAFF.

The chain has TRBV3-1 (or the pseudogene TRBV3-2) and TRBJ1-2, with a weak D call TRBD1 (6 bases). CDR1 LGHDT and CDR2 YNNKEL come from the germline V gene (reference sequence). The CDR3 extends over 14 amino acids. V lost 5 bases and J lost 10, with 20 bases in between. CDR3 protein: CASSYLGGGASYTF. In DNA, the CDR3 is TGTGCCAGCAGCTATCTCGGGGGGGGCGCTTCCTACACCTTC.

V and J are TRBV7-3 and TRBJ1-2; D call uncertain. CDR1 SGHTA and CDR2 FQGTGA come from the germline V gene. This CDR3 is 13 amino acids long. Trimming removed 5 bases at V and 1 base at J, with 8 bases between. Here the CDR3 reads CASSLASNYGYTF. The CDR3 DNA is TGTGCCAGCAGCCTGGCCAGTAACTATGGCTACACCTTC.

The chain combines TRBV7-3 with TRBJ2-1; possibly TRBD1 for D (6 bases). CDR3 size: 15 residues. V was trimmed by 0 bases and J by 3 bases, leaving 9 bases between them. Germline loops: CDR1 SGHTA, CDR2 FQGTGA. CDR3 region: CASSLTAGVYNEQFF. In DNA form, the CDR3 reads TGTGCCAGCAGCTTAACGGCAGGGGTCTACAATGAGCAGTTCTTC.

This clone was seen a single time. The chain is built from TRBV6-2 or TRBV6-3 and TRBJ1-2; possibly TRBD1 for D (5 bases). V was trimmed by 2 bases and J by 5 bases, leaving 21 bases between them. The CDR3 spans 17 residues. Per the germline V gene, CDR1 is MNHEY and CDR2 is SVGEGT. The CDR3 bases are TGTGCCAGCAGTTACCAGCAGGGAGAGTCATCCCGTTATGGCTACACCTTC. It codes for CASSYQQGESSRYGYTF.

The chain combines TRBV9 with TRBJ2-6; D is ambiguous. Germline V gives CDR1 SGDLS, CDR2 YYNGEE. CDR3 size: 15 residues. V lost 1 base, J lost 1 base, and 6 bases lay in between. CDR3 amino acids: CASSVFPSGANVLTF. As DNA, the CDR3 is TGTGCCAGCAGCGTATTTCCTTCTGGGGCCAACGTCCTGACTTTC. The variable domain in full, completed from reference TRBV9 and TRBJ2-6, reads DSGVTQTPKHLITATGQRVTLRCSPRSGDLSVYWYQQSLDQGLQFLIQYYNGEERAKGNILERFSAQQFPDLHSELNLSSLELGDSALYFCASSVFPSGANVLTFGAGSRLTVL.

The chain carries TRBV7-2 and TRBJ2-2, with 10 nucleotides matching TRBD2. In germline, CDR1 is SGHTA, CDR2 FQGNSA. V dropped 6 bases and J dropped 7; count of bases not matched to a gene: 8. The CDR3 spans 15 residues. Written as DNA, the CDR3 is TGTGCCAGCAGTCAGCGGGGGGGCCGGTACGGGGAGCTGTTTTTT. It codes for CASSQRGGRYGELFF.

This clone was observed a few times. CDR3 nucleotides: TGTGCCAGCAGAGCCATCGCGCGGGTTAAGAGGACTGAAGCTTTCTTT. Its translation: CASRAIARVKRTEAFF. The chain is built from TRBV7-9 and TRBJ1-1; D is uncertain. The V end lost 6 bases, the J end lost 5 bases, and 22 bases lay between the germline ends. The CDR3 contains 16 residues. Per the germline V gene, CDR1 is SEHNR and CDR2 is FQNEAQ (reference sequence).

The V call is TRBV7-5, the J call TRBJ2-2; the table gives TRBD2 as D, unverified against the DNA. TRBV7-5 is a known pseudogene. The CDR3 spans 18 residues. DNA of the CDR3: TGTGCCAGAAGTTATTCTGACGAGTACCCATCCGGGACCGGGGAGCTGTTTTTT. Translated, it gives CARSYSDEYPSGTGELFF.

The CDR3 DNA is TGTGCCAGCAGCGCTGACAGGGACACTGAAGCTTTCTTT. This encodes CASSADRDTEAFF. This chain connects TRBV9 to TRBJ1-1; 7 positions match TRBD1. Germline loops: CDR1 SGDLS, CDR2 YYNGEE. This CDR3 is 13 amino acids long. Trimming took 3 bases from V and 3 from J; bases not matched to a gene: 2.

The chain joins TRBV5-4 to TRBJ2-3; D is uncertain. CDR1 is SGHNT and CDR2 is YYREEE in the germline V gene (reference sequence). Between the trimmed V and J ends, which lost 3 bases and 4 bases, there was a span of 9 bases. The CDR3 is 13 amino acids. The CDR3 DNA reads TGTGCCAGCAGCTGGGCCGTAGCAGATACGCAGTATTTT. This gives the protein CASSWAVADTQYF.

The chain combines TRBV12-3 or TRBV12-4 with TRBJ2-7, with 11 bases lining up with TRBD2. The CDR3 covers 13 residues. V shed 7 bases and J 4 bases; nucleotides not matched to a gene: 3. CDR3 protein: CASTTSGDYEQYF. The CDR3 coding sequence is TGTGCCAGCACGACTAGCGGGGATTACGAGCAGTACTTC.